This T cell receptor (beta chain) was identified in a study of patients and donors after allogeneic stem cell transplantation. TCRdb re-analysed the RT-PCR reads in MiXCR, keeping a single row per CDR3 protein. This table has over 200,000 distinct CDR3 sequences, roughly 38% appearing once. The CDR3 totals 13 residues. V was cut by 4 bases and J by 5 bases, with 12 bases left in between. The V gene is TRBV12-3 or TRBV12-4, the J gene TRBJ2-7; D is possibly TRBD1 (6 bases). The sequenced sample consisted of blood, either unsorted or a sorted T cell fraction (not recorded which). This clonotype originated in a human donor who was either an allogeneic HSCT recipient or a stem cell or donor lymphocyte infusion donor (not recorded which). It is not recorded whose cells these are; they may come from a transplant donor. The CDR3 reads CASSSRGSDEQYF. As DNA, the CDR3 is TGTGCCAGCAGTTCCAGGGGAAGCGACGAGCAGTACTTC.